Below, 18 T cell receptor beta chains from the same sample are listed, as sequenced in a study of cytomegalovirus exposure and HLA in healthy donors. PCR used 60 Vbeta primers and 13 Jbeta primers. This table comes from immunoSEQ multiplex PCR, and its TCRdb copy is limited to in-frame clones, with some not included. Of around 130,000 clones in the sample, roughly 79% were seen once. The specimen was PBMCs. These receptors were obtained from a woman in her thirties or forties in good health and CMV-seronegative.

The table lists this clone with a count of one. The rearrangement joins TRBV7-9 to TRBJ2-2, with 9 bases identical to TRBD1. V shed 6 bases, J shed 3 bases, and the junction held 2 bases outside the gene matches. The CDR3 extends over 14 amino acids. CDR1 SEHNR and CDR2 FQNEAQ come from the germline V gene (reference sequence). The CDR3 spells CASRRTGDTGELFF. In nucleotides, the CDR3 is TGTGCCAGCAGAAGGACAGGGGACACCGGGGAGCTGTTTTTT.

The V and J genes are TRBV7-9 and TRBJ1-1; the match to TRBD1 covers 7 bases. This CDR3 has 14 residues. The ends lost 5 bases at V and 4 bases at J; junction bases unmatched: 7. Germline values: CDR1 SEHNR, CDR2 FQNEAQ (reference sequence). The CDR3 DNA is TGTGCCAGCAGCGGAGGGGGCTGGGGCACTGAAGCTTTCTTT. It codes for CASSGGGWGTEAFF.

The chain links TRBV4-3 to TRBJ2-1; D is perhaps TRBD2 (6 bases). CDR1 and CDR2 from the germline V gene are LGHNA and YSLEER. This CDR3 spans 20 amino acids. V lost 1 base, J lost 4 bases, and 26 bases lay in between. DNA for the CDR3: TGCGCCAGCAGCCAAGGAGGGCGGGACGTGGCCCTACCGCAATACAATGAGCAGTTCTTC. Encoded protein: CASSQGGRDVALPQYNEQFF.

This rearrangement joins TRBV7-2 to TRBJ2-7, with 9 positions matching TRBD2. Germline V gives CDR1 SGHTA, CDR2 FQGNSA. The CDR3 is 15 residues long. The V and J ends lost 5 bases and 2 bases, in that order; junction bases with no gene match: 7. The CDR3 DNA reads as TGTGCCAGCAGCCTCGAAGCGGGAGGCACCTACGAGCAGTACTTC. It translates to CASSLEAGGTYEQYF.

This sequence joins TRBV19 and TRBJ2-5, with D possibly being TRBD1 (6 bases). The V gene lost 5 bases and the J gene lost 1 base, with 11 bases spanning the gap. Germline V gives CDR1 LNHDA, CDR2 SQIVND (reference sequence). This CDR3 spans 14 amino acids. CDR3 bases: TGTGCCAGTAGTTCTACAGGGTCCCAAGAGACCCAGTACTTC. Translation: CASSSTGSQETQYF.

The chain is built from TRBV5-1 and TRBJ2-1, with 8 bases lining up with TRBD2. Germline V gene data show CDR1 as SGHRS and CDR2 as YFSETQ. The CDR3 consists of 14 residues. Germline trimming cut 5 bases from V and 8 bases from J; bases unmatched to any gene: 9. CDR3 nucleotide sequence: TGCGCCAGCAGTTACGGGGGGGCATTATATGAGCAGTTCTTC. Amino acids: CASSYGGALYEQFF.

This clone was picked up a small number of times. In DNA, the CDR3 is TGCGCCAGCAGCTTGGGGGGGGTTGGCAATCAGCCCCAGCATTTT. It translates to CASSLGGVGNQPQHF. The chain combines TRBV5-1 with TRBJ1-5; possibly TRBD1 for D (5 bases). This CDR3 contains 15 residues. The V gene's germline CDR1 is SGHRS and CDR2 YFSETQ. V was clipped by 0 bases and J by 2 bases, with 9 bases between them.

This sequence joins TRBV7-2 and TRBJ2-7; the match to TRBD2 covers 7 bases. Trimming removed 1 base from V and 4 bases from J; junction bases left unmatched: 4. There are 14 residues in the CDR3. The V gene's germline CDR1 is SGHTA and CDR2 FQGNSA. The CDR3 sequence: CASSLGREFYEQYF. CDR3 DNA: TGTGCCAGCAGCTTAGGGCGGGAGTTTTACGAGCAGTACTTC.

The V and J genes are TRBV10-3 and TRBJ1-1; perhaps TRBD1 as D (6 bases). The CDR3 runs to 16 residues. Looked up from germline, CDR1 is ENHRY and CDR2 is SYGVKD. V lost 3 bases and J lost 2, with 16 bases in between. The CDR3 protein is CAISENPNRDNTEAFF. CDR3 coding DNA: TGTGCCATCAGTGAAAACCCCAACAGGGATAACACTGAAGCTTTCTTT.

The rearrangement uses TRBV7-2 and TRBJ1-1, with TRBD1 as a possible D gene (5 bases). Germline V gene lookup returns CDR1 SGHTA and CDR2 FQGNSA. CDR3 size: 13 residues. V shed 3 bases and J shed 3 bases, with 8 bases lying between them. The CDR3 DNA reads TGTGCCAGCAGCTTTACAGGTCACACTGAAGCTTTCTTT. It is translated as CASSFTGHTEAFF. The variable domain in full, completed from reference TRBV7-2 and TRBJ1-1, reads GAGVSQSPSNKVTEKGKDVELRCDPISGHTALYWYRQSLGQGLEFLIYFQGNSAPDKSGLPSDRFSAERTGGSVSTLTIQRTQQEDSAVYLCASSFTGHTEAFFGQGTRLTVV.

In DNA form, the CDR3 reads TGTGCCAGCAGCTCTGGGGCGGGGGGCTCGGGGAACACTGAAGCTTTCTTT. Encoded protein: CASSSGAGGSGNTEAFF. This sequence joins TRBV11-3 and TRBJ1-1; TRBD1 might be the D (6 bases). Germline CDR1 is SGHNT and CDR2 is YENEEA. V shed 4 bases and J shed 1 base, with 19 bases lying between them. The CDR3 has 17 residues.

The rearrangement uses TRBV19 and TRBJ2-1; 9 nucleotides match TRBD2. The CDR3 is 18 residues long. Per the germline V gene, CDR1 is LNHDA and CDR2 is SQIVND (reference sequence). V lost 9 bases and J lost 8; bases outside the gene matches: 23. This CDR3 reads CARVGGDRGRALKDEQFF. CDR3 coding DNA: TGTGCCAGGGTTGGGGGAGATCGCGGGAGGGCCCTTAAGGATGAGCAGTTCTTC.

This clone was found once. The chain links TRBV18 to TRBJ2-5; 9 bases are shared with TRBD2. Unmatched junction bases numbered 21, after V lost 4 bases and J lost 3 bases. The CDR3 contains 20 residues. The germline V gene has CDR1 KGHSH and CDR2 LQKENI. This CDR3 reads CASSRRGRAELPAGKETQYF. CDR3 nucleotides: TGTGCCAGCTCACGTCGCGGGAGGGCCGAGTTACCTGCGGGGAAAGAGACCCAGTACTTC.

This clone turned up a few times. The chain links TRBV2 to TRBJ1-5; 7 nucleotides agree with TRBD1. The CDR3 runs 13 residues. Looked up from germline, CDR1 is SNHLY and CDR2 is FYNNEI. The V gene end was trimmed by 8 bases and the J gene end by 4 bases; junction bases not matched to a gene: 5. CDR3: CASRDRENQPQHF. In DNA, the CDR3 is TGTGCCAGCCGGGACAGAGAAAATCAGCCCCAGCATTTT.

The CDR3 DNA sequence: TGTGCCAGCTCACCACCCGGGACTGGAAACACCATATATTTT. It encodes CASSPPGTGNTIYF. The genes are TRBV18 and TRBJ1-3; no definite D call. This CDR3 contains 14 residues. Germline CDR1 is KGHSH and CDR2 is LQKENI. The V gene lost 0 bases and the J gene lost 2 bases, with 5 bases spanning the gap.

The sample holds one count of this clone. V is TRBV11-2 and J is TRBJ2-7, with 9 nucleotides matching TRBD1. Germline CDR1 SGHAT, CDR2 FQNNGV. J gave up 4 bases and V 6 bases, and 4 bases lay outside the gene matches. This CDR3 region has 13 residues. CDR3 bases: TGTGCCAGCAGGGGACAGGGCGTTTACGAGCAGTACTTC. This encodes CASRGQGVYEQYF.

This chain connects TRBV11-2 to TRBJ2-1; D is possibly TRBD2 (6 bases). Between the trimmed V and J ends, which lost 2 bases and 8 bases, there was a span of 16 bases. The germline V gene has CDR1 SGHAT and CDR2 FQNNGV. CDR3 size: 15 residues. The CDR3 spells CASSLISGRIDEQFF. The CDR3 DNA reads TGTGCCAGCAGCTTAATTAGCGGTAGGATCGATGAGCAGTTCTTC. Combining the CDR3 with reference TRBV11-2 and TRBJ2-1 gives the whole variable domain EAGVAQSPRYKIIEKRQSVAFWCNPISGHATLYWYQQILGQGPKLLIQFQNNGVVDDSQLPKDRFSAERLKGVDSTLKIQPAKLEDSAVYLCASSLISGRIDEQFFGPGTRLTVL.

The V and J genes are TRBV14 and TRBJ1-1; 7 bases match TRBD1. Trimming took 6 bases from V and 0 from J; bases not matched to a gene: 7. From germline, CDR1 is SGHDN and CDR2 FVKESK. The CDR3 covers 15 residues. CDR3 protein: CASSRLQGLNTEAFF. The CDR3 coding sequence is TGTGCCAGCAGTCGATTACAGGGGTTGAACACTGAAGCTTTCTTT.